Listed here are 15 T cell receptor beta chains from one sample, sequenced in a study of cytomegalovirus exposure and HLA in healthy donors. 60 Vbeta and 13 Jbeta primers were used in PCR. TCRdb keeps only in-frame clones here, not all; method: immunoSEQ multiplex PCR. Of about 160,000 clones in the sample, over 80% were seen once. Specimen: PBMCs. Receptor source: a girl between 10 and 17 years old in good health and CMV-seropositive.

This clone was detected a few times. The V gene is TRBV5-1, the J gene TRBJ2-5; D unresolved. CDR1 and CDR2 from the germline V gene are SGHRS and YFSETQ. V was cut by 1 base and J by 4 bases, with 14 bases left in between. The CDR3 sequence is 15 residues long. The DNA for the CDR3 is TGCGCCAGCAGCTTGTGGTTGCCTAGTGGAGAGACCCAGTACTTC. It is translated as CASSLWLPSGETQYF.

V and J are TRBV28 and TRBJ1-2; D not resolved. Germline V gene sequence: CDR1 MDHEN, CDR2 SYDVKM. V lost 3 bases and J lost 4, with 9 bases in between. The CDR3 is 13 amino acids. The CDR3 here is CASSLGRLYGYTF. The CDR3 nucleotides read TGTGCCAGCAGTTTGGGCAGGCTCTATGGCTACACCTTC.

The rearrangement links TRBV27 to TRBJ1-2; a weak D match, TRBD1 (6 bases). CDR1 is MNHEY, CDR2 SMNVEV, per germline (reference sequence). This CDR3 is built from 14 residues. Trimming pared 6 bases from V and 7 bases from J, leaving 18 bases between. CDR3 in amino acids: CASSPRGGRSGYTF. For the CDR3, the DNA is TGTGCCAGCAGCCCCCGGGGGGGGCGGAGTGGCTACACCTTC.

This chain uses TRBV30 with TRBJ2-3; weak D call: TRBD2 (6 bases). Trimming stripped 1 base from V and 0 bases from J, with 14 bases between. The CDR3 length is 16 residues. Germline V CDR1 and CDR2: GTSNPN, SVGIG (reference sequence). The CDR3 DNA is TGTGCCTGGAGTGGCGGAGCGGGTTTCAGCACAGATACGCAGTATTTT. Its translation is CAWSGGAGFSTDTQYF.

The chain carries TRBV7-9 and TRBJ1-1; 7 nucleotides agree with TRBD1. V gave up 1 base and J gave up 1 base; unmatched junction bases: 0. The germline CDR1 and CDR2 sequences are SEHNR and FQNEAQ (reference sequence). This CDR3 has 14 amino acids. The CDR3 region has the DNA TGTGCCAGCAGCTTAGGGGACAGGAACACTGAAGCTTTCTTT. This gives the protein CASSLGDRNTEAFF.

This chain joins TRBV7-2 and TRBJ1-1; 8 nucleotides match TRBD1. The CDR3 is made up of 14 amino acids. V gave up 4 bases and J gave up 6 bases; unmatched junction bases: 7. The germline V gene has CDR1 SGHTA and CDR2 FQGNSA. The CDR3 here is CASSSTRTGSEAFF. The CDR3 DNA reads as TGTGCCAGCAGCTCAACTAGGACAGGGTCTGAAGCTTTCTTT.

The J gene is TRBJ2-3, the V gene TRBV11-3; 12 bases agree with TRBD2. Per the germline V gene, CDR1 is SGHNT and CDR2 is YENEEA. The CDR3 is made up of 17 amino acids. V was pared by 5 bases and J by 6 bases, with 12 bases of the junction left unmatched. CDR3 protein: CASSHRLAGEVGDTQYF. In nucleotides, the CDR3 is TGTGCCAGCAGCCATCGACTAGCGGGGGAGGTAGGGGATACGCAGTATTTT.

CDR3 sequence reads: CAWSEARTSVTDTQYF. CDR3 sequence (DNA): TGTGCCTGGAGTGAAGCCCGGACTAGCGTGACAGATACGCAGTATTTT. The chain recombines TRBV30 with TRBJ2-3; 9 bases align to TRBD2. V lost 1 base, J lost 3 bases, and 8 bases stayed unmatched. The CDR3 runs 16 residues. Germline V gene data show CDR1 as GTSNPN and CDR2 as SVGIG (reference sequence).

The chain joins TRBV2 to TRBJ1-5; 7 bases are a match to TRBD1. Looked up from germline, CDR1 is SNHLY and CDR2 is FYNNEI. The CDR3 contains 19 residues. The V segment lost 3 bases and the J segment 0 bases; nucleotides outside the gene matches: 14. CDR3 sequence: CASSELKGALGYSNQPQHF. DNA of the CDR3: TGTGCCAGCAGTGAGTTAAAGGGGGCCCTAGGTTATAGCAATCAGCCCCAGCATTTT.

The chain couples TRBV13 to TRBJ2-2, with 11 bases matching TRBD2. The CDR3 is 15 residues long. After removal of 5 bases from V and 6 bases from J, the junction contained 5 bases not matched to a gene. Germline CDR1 and CDR2: PRHDT and FYEKMQ (reference sequence). The CDR3, as DNA: TGTGCCAGCAGCCGTAGCGGGAGGGCCTCCGGGGAGCTGTTTTTT. Translation gives CASSRSGRASGELFF. The entire variable domain, with the rest obtained from reference TRBV13 and TRBJ2-2, is as follows: AAGVIQSPRHLIKEKRETATLKCYPIPRHDTVYWYQQGPGQDPQFLISFYEKMQSDKGSIPDRFSAQQFSDYHSELNMSSLELGDSALYFCASSRSGRASGELFFGEGSRLTVL.

This clone was picked up a small number of times. This rearrangement joins TRBV28 to TRBJ1-5; D unresolved. The CDR3 is 12 residues long. Trimming stripped 3 bases from V and 7 bases from J, with 7 bases between. The V gene's germline CDR1 is MDHEN and CDR2 SYDVKM. The CDR3 reads CASSFGGQPQHF. The CDR3 nucleotides are TGTGCCAGCAGTTTTGGTGGCCAGCCCCAGCATTTT. Full variable domain (rest looked up from reference TRBV28 and TRBJ1-5): DVKVTQSSRYLVKRTGEKVFLECVQDMDHENMFWYRQDPGLGLRLIYFSYDVKMKEKGDIPEGYSVSREKKERFSLILESASTNQTSMYLCASSFGGQPQHFGDGTRLSIL.

The chain is built from TRBV27 and TRBJ1-2; D is unresolved. Germline V gene sequence: CDR1 MNHEY, CDR2 SMNVEV (reference sequence). CDR3 length: 11 amino acids. This CDR3 reads CAERVDYGYTF. The DNA for the CDR3 is TGTGCTGAACGGGTCGACTATGGCTACACCTTC.

This clone was seen just once. The rearrangement joins TRBV6-1 to TRBJ1-2; maybe TRBD1 (6 bases). The length of the CDR3 is 13 residues. V lost 3 bases to trimming and J lost 4 bases, with 9 bases between them. From germline, CDR1 is MNHNS and CDR2 SASEGT. CDR3 loop: CASSEDRFYGYTF. CDR3 in DNA: TGTGCCAGCAGTGAGGACAGATTCTATGGCTACACCTTC.

The V gene is TRBV11-2, the J gene TRBJ2-1, with no clear D. The CDR3 has 14 residues. Germline CDR1 is SGHAT and CDR2 is FQNNGV. V was shortened by 1 base and J by 8 bases, with 12 bases between the two germline ends. The CDR3 DNA reads as TGTGCCAGCAGCTTAGTGGGTGGTCGGGATGAGCAGTTCTTC. The encoded protein is CASSLVGGRDEQFF. The variable domain in full, with the rest retrieved from reference TRBV11-2 and TRBJ2-1, is EAGVAQSPRYKIIEKRQSVAFWCNPISGHATLYWYQQILGQGPKLLIQFQNNGVVDDSQLPKDRFSAERLKGVDSTLKIQPAKLEDSAVYLCASSLVGGRDEQFFGPGTRLTVL.

The J gene is TRBJ2-2, the V gene TRBV2; D is undetermined. The CDR3 spans 14 residues. The V gene's germline CDR1 is SNHLY and CDR2 FYNNEI. V was pared by 6 bases and J by 1 base, with 9 bases between. The CDR3: CASSSTGNTGELFF. DNA for the CDR3: TGTGCCAGCAGCTCGACGGGGAACACCGGGGAGCTGTTTTTT.